One sample yielded the 24 T cell receptor beta chains listed below, sequenced in a study of naive and memory T cell subsets. Points from the study as a whole: Naive repertoires, especially CD8, held a few larger clonotypes, possibly memory cells re-expressing CD45RA.

No cognate antigen is known for these TCRs. Two oligonucleotides, mixed equimolar, formed the beta constant-region primer covering TRBC1 and TRBC2. Ligated cDNA was amplified by four rounds of PCR with nested alpha and beta constant-region primers and SP2. One entry per CDR3 protein, called by TCRdb with MiXCR from the UMI-ligation and nested PCR reads. This table has 95,000 to 110,000 distinct CDR3 sequences, more than 14% appearing once. Source material: naive CD8+ T cells from blood. The receptors stem from a human donor in good health.

This clonotype has ten or more counts. The rearrangement joins TRBV7-6 to TRBJ2-1; D gene ambiguous. CDR1 and CDR2 (germline): SGHVS, FNYEAQ. Trimming removed 3 bases from V and 2 bases from J, with 5 bases in between. The CDR3 length is 13 residues. The CDR3 spells CASSFGPYNEQFF. CDR3 coding DNA: TGTGCCAGCAGCTTTGGCCCCTACAATGAGCAGTTCTTC.

This clonotype has a count of ten or more. In DNA, the CDR3 is TGTGCCAGCAGCCAAGAGGGCCGAACCTACGAGCAGTACTTC. This codes for CASSQEGRTYEQYF. The chain couples TRBV4-2 to TRBJ2-7; D call uncertain. Germline CDR1 is LGHNA and CDR2 is YNFKEQ. This CDR3 has 14 amino acids. The V end lost 0 bases, the J end lost 2 bases, and 8 bases lay between the germline ends.

The rearrangement joins TRBV4-3 to TRBJ2-7; D not resolved. The germline CDR1 and CDR2 sequences are LGHNA and YSLEER. CDR3 length: 16 residues. V was clipped by 0 bases and J by 1 base, with 13 bases between them. CDR3 DNA: TGCGCCAGCAGCCAAGAAATGCACAGTAGATCCTACGAGCAGTACTTC. Translating it yields CASSQEMHSRSYEQYF.

This clonotype showed up just a few times. The chain couples TRBV12-3 or TRBV12-4 to TRBJ2-1, with TRBD1 identical over 7 bases. The length of the CDR3 is 14 residues. Trimming at V came to 1 base and at J to 8 bases, leaving 5 bases not matched to a gene. The CDR3 sequence: CASSLERTGDEQFF. The CDR3 DNA reads as TGTGCCAGCAGTTTAGAGAGAACAGGGGATGAGCAGTTCTTC.

This clonotype was seen ten or more times. The V and J genes are TRBV4-3 and TRBJ2-7; TRBD1 aligns across 8 bases. The V gene end was trimmed by 1 base and the J gene end by 4 bases; junction bases not matched to a gene: 3. This CDR3 region has 14 residues. From germline, CDR1 is LGHNA and CDR2 YSLEER. The CDR3 nucleotides read TGCGCCAGCAGCCAAGGGACAGGGTTATACGAGCAGTACTTC. This sequence encodes CASSQGTGLYEQYF.

This clonotype has a count of ten or more. V and J are TRBV7-2 and TRBJ2-3; TRBD2 matches 7 bases. This CDR3 contains 17 residues. Germline loops: CDR1 SGHTA, CDR2 FQGNSA. V lost 4 bases, J lost 2 bases, and 12 bases stayed unmatched. Written as DNA, the CDR3 is TGTGCCAGCAGCTCAAGAATCGTCGGGGGGACCACAGATACGCAGTATTTT. It encodes CASSSRIVGGTTDTQYF. Together with reference TRBV7-2 and TRBJ2-3, the CDR3 gives the full variable domain: GAGVSQSPSNKVTEKGKDVELRCDPISGHTALYWYRQSLGQGLEFLIYFQGNSAPDKSGLPSDRFSAERTGGSVSTLTIQRTQQEDSAVYLCASSSRIVGGTTDTQYFGPGTRLTVL.

J is TRBJ1-1 and V is TRBV12-3 or TRBV12-4, with 10 bases that match TRBD1. The CDR3 runs 14 residues. After removal of 1 base from V and 9 bases from J, the junction contained 5 bases not matched to a gene. The CDR3 region has the DNA TGTGCCAGCAGTTTAGGGACAGGGGGGTTGAAAGCTTTCTTT. This encodes CASSLGTGGLKAFF.

At least ten counts were recorded for this clonotype. The chain carries TRBV12-3 or TRBV12-4 and TRBJ2-3, with TRBD2 as a possible D gene (5 bases). Deletions cut 6 bases from V and 1 base from J, with 11 bases between. The length of the CDR3 is 14 residues. The CDR3 sequence: CASRYGLRTDTQYF. The CDR3 nucleotides read TGTGCCAGCAGATACGGACTCCGCACAGATACGCAGTATTTT.

In its sample, this clonotype was seen many times. The genes are TRBV13 and TRBJ2-1; 13 bases agree with TRBD2. The germline gives CDR1 PRHDT, CDR2 FYEKMQ (reference sequence). V was clipped by 0 bases and J by 4 bases; unmatched bases: 3. The CDR3 runs to 17 residues. The DNA for the CDR3 is TGTGCCAGCAGCTTAGGCCTGGGACTAGCGGGGTACAATGAGCAGTTCTTC. Amino acid sequence: CASSLGLGLAGYNEQFF.

The chain uses TRBV5-1 and TRBJ2-2; no firm D call. V shed 4 bases and J shed 1 base, with 8 bases lying between them. This CDR3 contains 14 residues. The V gene's germline CDR1 is SGHRS and CDR2 YFSETQ. The CDR3 loop reads CASSLQQNTGELFF. For the CDR3, the DNA is TGCGCCAGCAGCCTACAACAGAACACCGGGGAGCTGTTTTTT.

CDR3 in amino acids: CASRPLRTATQDTEAFF. In nucleotides, the CDR3 is TGTGCCAGCAGGCCCCTCCGGACGGCCACCCAGGACACTGAAGCTTTCTTT. The chain uses TRBV6-6 and TRBJ1-1; D remains ambiguous. CDR3 length equals 17 residues. The V end was cut by 6 bases, the J end by 3 bases, with 23 bases between. Germline V gives CDR1 MNHNY, CDR2 SVGAGI (reference sequence).

In this sample, this clonotype turned up a few times. The CDR3 protein is CASSDVVLDTQYF. The DNA of the CDR3 is TGTGCCAGCAGTGATGTTGTGCTGGATACGCAGTATTTT. The rearrangement uses TRBV2 and TRBJ2-3; D remains ambiguous. V was cut by 3 bases and J by 6 bases, with 10 bases left in between. Germline assignment: CDR1 SNHLY and CDR2 FYNNEI. The CDR3 has 13 amino acids.

This clonotype was seen ten or more times. J is TRBJ2-7 and V is TRBV12-3 or TRBV12-4; D unresolved. This CDR3 is built from 13 residues. Trimming removed 3 bases at V and 2 bases at J, with 8 bases between. The CDR3 DNA sequence: TGTGCCAGCAGTTTGGGTCCCACCTACGAGCAGTACTTC. Translated, it gives CASSLGPTYEQYF.

The chain has TRBV24-1 and TRBJ2-7; possible D gene TRBD1, 6 bases. The V and J ends lost 3 bases and 0 bases respectively, with 11 bases between them. Looked up from germline, CDR1 is KGHDR and CDR2 is SFDVKD. CDR3 length equals 15 residues. CDR3 sequence: CATSDHRDHSYEQYF. CDR3 DNA: TGTGCCACCAGTGATCACAGGGACCACTCCTACGAGCAGTACTTC.

V is TRBV7-9 and J is TRBJ1-5, with D possibly TRBD1 on 5 matching bases. Germline values: CDR1 SEHNR, CDR2 FQNEAQ (reference sequence). CDR3 length: 15 amino acids. With 5 bases removed from V and 5 bases from J, the gap between germline ends came to 16 bases. The CDR3 DNA sequence: TGTGCCAGCAGCCCAGACACAGGCATCGATCAGCCCCAGCATTTT. It yields the protein CASSPDTGIDQPQHF.

The J gene is TRBJ2-1, the V gene TRBV7-3; D is possibly TRBD2 (6 bases). CDR3 length: 16 amino acids. Germline CDR1 is SGHTA and CDR2 is FQGTGA. Trimming took off 6 bases at V and 5 bases at J, with 20 bases between the two ends. CDR3 region: CASSPVSGLGNNEQFF. In DNA form, the CDR3 reads TGTGCCAGCAGTCCGGTCTCGGGACTCGGAAACAATGAGCAGTTCTTC.

This clonotype was picked up many times. V usage is TRBV4-2 and J usage is TRBJ1-1; possible D gene TRBD1, 5 bases. This CDR3 has 13 residues. The ends were cut back, 0 bases at V and 8 bases at J, with 10 bases in the middle. CDR1 is LGHNA, CDR2 YNFKEQ, per germline. The CDR3 DNA sequence: TGTGCCAGCAGCCAAGAAACTGGGACCGAAGCTTTCTTT. The encoded protein is CASSQETGTEAFF.

This clonotype was counted between two and nine times. The chain links TRBV7-9 to TRBJ2-5; D is possibly TRBD1 (6 bases). Germline values: CDR1 SEHNR, CDR2 FQNEAQ (reference sequence). Trimming took 5 bases from V and 13 from J, leaving 17 bases between them. The CDR3 has 12 residues. The CDR3, as DNA: TGTGCCAGCAGCCGTTCGGACAGCTTGACGTACTTC. This gives the protein CASSRSDSLTYF.

The chain employs TRBV30 and TRBJ2-7; D perhaps matches TRBD2 (6 bases). Trimming stripped 3 bases from V and 5 bases from J, with 11 bases between. The CDR3 spans 12 residues. Germline-derived CDR1 and CDR2 are GTSNPN and SVGIG (reference sequence). As DNA, the CDR3 is TGTGCCTGGAGGGAGGGTCCCCACGAGCAGTACTTC. This encodes CAWREGPHEQYF.

This clonotype has only a few counts. The V call is TRBV10-2, the J call TRBJ1-1; no clear D gene. The CDR3 contains 15 residues. CDR1 WSHSY and CDR2 SAAADI come from the germline V gene. V shed 3 bases and J shed 0 bases, with 11 bases lying between them. The DNA of the CDR3 is TGCGCCAGCAGTGACTCACGGGCCGTGAACACTGAAGCTTTCTTT. The encoded protein is CASSDSRAVNTEAFF.

This clonotype was picked up a small number of times. The rearrangement links TRBV4-3 to TRBJ2-1; D is perhaps TRBD1 or TRBD2 (5 bases each). V gave up 3 bases and J gave up 4 bases, with 19 bases separating them. Germline-derived CDR1 and CDR2 are LGHNA and YSLEER. The CDR3 is 17 amino acids. CDR3 DNA: TGCGCCAGCAGCCAGGACTTCTCCGGGACGGATTACAATGAGCAGTTCTTC. It translates to CASSQDFSGTDYNEQFF.

The genes are TRBV5-1 and TRBJ2-7; weak D call: TRBD2 (5 bases). Germline-derived CDR1 and CDR2 are SGHRS and YFSETQ. The CDR3 loop spans 16 amino acids. With 0 bases removed from V and 2 bases from J, the gap between germline ends came to 15 bases. CDR3 sequence reads: CASSLELEDPTYEQYF. For the CDR3, the DNA is TGCGCCAGCAGCTTGGAGTTGGAGGACCCGACCTACGAGCAGTACTTC.

A few counts support this clonotype. V usage is TRBV10-3 and J usage is TRBJ1-1, with D possibly being TRBD1 (6 bases). V dropped 7 bases and J dropped 5 bases, with 14 bases sitting between them. The CDR3 sequence is 13 residues long. The V gene's germline CDR1 is ENHRY and CDR2 SYGVKD. The CDR3: CAITQGVLTEAFF. CDR3 in DNA: TGTGCCATCACACAGGGTGTGTTAACTGAAGCTTTCTTT.

The V call is TRBV19, the J call TRBJ2-7; unclear D gene. The ends were cut back, 4 bases at V and 3 bases at J, with 7 bases in the middle. Per the germline V gene, CDR1 is LNHDA and CDR2 is SQIVND (reference sequence). The CDR3 covers 12 residues. The CDR3 nucleotides are TGTGCCAGTAGTACTGACGGCTACGAGCAGTACTTC. Translation gives CASSTDGYEQYF.